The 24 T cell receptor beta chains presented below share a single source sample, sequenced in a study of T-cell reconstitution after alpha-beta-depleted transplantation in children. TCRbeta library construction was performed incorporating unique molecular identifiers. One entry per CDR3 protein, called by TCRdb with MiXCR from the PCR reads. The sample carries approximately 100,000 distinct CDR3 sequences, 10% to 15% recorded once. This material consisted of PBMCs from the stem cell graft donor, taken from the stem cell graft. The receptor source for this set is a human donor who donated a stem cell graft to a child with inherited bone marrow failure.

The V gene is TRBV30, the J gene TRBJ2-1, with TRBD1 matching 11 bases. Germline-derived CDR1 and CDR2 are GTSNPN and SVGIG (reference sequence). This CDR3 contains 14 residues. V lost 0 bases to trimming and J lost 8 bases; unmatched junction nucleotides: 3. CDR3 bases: TGTGCCTGGAGTGTTGGACAGGGGGCCCATGAGCAGTTCTTC. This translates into CAWSVGQGAHEQFF. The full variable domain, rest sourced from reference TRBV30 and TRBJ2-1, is SQTIHQWPATLVQPVGSPLSLECTVEGTSNPNLYWYRQAAGRGLQLLFYSVGIGQISSEVPQNLSASRPQDRQFILSSKKLLLSDSGFYLCAWSVGQGAHEQFFGPGTRLTVL.

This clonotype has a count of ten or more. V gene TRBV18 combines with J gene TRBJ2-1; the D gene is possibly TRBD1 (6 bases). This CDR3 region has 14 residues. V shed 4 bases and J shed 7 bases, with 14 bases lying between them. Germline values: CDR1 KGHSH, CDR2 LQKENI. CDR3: CASSRGQSRNEQFF. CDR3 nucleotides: TGTGCCAGCTCACGTGGACAGTCTCGGAATGAGCAGTTCTTC.

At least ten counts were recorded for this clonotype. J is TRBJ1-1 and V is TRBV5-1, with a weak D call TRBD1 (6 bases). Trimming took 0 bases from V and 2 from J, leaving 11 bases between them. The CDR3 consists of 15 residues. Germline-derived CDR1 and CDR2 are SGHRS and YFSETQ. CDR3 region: CASSLAGQSNTEAFF. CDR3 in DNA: TGCGCCAGCAGCTTGGCCGGACAGTCAAACACTGAAGCTTTCTTT.

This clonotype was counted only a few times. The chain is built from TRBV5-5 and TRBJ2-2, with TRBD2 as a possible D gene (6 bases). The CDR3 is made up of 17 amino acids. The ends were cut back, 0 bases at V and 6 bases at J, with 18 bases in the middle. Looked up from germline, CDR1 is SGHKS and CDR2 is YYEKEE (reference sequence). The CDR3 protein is CASSLALERARSGELFF. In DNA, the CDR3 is TGTGCCAGCAGCTTGGCCCTGGAGCGGGCGAGGTCCGGGGAGCTGTTTTTT.

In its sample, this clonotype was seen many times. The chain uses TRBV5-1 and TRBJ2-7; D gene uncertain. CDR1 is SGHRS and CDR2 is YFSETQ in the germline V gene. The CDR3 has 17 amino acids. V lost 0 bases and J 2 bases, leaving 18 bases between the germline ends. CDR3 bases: TGCGCCAGCAGCTTGGGCCCCAGGCAAGCTATGACCTACGAGCAGTACTTC. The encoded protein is CASSLGPRQAMTYEQYF.

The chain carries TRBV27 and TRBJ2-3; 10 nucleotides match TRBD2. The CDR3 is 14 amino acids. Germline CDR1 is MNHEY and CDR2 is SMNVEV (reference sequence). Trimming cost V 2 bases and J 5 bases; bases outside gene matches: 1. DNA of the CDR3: TGTGCCAGCAGTTTACTAGCGGGAGAAGATACGCAGTATTTT. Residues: CASSLLAGEDTQYF.

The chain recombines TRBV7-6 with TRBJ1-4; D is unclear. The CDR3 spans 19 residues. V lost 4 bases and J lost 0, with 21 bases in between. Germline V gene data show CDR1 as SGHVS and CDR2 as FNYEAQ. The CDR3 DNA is TGTGCCAGCAGCTCCCAGGACCGGCCAGACATAGCAACTAATGAAAAACTGTTTTTT. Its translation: CASSSQDRPDIATNEKLFF.

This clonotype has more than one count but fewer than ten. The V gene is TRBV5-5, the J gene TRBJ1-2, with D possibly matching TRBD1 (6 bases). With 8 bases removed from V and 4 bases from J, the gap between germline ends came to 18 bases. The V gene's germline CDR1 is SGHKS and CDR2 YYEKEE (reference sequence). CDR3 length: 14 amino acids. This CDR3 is CARGPRTDVYGYTF. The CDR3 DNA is TGTGCCAGGGGCCCTCGGACAGACGTCTATGGCTACACCTTC.

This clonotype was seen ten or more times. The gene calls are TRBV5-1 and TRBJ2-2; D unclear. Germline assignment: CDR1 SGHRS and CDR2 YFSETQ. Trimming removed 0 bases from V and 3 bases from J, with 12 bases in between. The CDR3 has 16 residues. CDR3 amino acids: CASSLDTRQHTGELFF. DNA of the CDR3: TGCGCCAGCAGCTTGGACACAAGGCAACACACCGGGGAGCTGTTTTTT.

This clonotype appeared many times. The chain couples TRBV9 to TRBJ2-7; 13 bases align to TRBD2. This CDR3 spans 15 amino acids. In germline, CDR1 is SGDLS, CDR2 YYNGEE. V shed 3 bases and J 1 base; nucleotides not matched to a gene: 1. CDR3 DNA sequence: TGTGCCAGCAGCGAGGGACTAGCGGGGTCCTACGAGCAGTACTTC. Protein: CASSEGLAGSYEQYF. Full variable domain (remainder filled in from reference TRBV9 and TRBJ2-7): DSGVTQTPKHLITATGQRVTLRCSPRSGDLSVYWYQQSLDQGLQFLIQYYNGEERAKGNILERFSAQQFPDLHSELNLSSLELGDSALYFCASSEGLAGSYEQYFGPGTRLTVT.

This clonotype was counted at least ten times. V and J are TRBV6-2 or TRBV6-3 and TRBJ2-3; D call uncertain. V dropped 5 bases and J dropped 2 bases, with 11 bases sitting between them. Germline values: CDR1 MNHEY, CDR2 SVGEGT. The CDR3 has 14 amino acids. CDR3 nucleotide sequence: TGTGCCAGCAGTCTGCGCGGAGACACAGATACGCAGTATTTT. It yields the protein CASSLRGDTDTQYF.

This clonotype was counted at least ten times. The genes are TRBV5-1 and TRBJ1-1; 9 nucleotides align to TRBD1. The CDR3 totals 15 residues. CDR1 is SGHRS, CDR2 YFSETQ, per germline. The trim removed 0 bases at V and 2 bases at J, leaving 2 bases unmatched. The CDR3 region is CASSLGDRENTEAFF. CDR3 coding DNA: TGCGCCAGCAGCTTGGGGGACAGGGAAAACACTGAAGCTTTCTTT.

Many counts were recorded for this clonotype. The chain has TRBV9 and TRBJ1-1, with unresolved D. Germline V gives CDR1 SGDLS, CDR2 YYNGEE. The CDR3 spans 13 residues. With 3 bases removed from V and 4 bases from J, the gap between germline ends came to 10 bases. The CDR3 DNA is TGTGCCAGCAGCGCCGACGAAGGCACTGAAGCTTTCTTT. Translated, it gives CASSADEGTEAFF. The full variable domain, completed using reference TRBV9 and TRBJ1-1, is DSGVTQTPKHLITATGQRVTLRCSPRSGDLSVYWYQQSLDQGLQFLIQYYNGEERAKGNILERFSAQQFPDLHSELNLSSLELGDSALYFCASSADEGTEAFFGQGTRLTVV.

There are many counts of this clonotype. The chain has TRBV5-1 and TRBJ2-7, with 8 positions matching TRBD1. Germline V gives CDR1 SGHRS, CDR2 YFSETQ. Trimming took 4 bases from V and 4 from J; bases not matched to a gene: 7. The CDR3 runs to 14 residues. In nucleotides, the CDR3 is TGCGCCAGCAGCGTAAAACAGGGGGATTACGAGCAGTACTTC. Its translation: CASSVKQGDYEQYF. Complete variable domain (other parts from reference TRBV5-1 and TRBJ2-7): KAGVTQTPRYLIKTRGQQVTLSCSPISGHRSVSWYQQTPGQGLQFLFEYFSETQRNKGNFPGRFSGRQFSNSRSEMNVSTLELGDSALYLCASSVKQGDYEQYFGPGTRLTVT.

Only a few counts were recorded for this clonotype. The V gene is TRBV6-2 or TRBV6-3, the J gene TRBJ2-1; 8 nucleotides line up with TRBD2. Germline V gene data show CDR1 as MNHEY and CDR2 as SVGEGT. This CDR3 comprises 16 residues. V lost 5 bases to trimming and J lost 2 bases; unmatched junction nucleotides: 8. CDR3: CASSLYSGATYNEQFF. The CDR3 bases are TGTGCCAGCAGTCTATATAGCGGGGCGACCTACAATGAGCAGTTCTTC.

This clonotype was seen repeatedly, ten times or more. CDR3 bases: TGTGCCAGCAGCTTAATCTCCCTGACCTACGAGCAGTACTTC. As protein: CASSLISLTYEQYF. V and J are TRBV7-8 and TRBJ2-7, with no clear D. V was clipped by 2 bases and J by 2 bases, with 10 bases between them. The CDR3 extends over 14 amino acids. CDR1 is SGHVS and CDR2 is FQNEAQ in the germline V gene.

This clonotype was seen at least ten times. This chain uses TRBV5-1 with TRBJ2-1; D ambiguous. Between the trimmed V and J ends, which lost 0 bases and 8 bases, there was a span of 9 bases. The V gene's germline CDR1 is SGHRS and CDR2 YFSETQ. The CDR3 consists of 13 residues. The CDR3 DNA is TGCGCCAGCAGCTTGGCCGGTGGGTATGAGCAGTTCTTC. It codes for CASSLAGGYEQFF. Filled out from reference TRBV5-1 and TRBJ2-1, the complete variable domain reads KAGVTQTPRYLIKTRGQQVTLSCSPISGHRSVSWYQQTPGQGLQFLFEYFSETQRNKGNFPGRFSGRQFSNSRSEMNVSTLELGDSALYLCASSLAGGYEQFFGPGTRLTVL.

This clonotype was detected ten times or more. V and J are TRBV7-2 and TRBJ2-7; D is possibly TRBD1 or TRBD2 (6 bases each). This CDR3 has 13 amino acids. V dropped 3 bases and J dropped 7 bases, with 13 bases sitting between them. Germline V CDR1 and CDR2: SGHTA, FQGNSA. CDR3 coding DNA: TGTGCCAGCAGCTTTCCGGGGGCCCAAGAGCAGTACTTC. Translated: CASSFPGAQEQYF.

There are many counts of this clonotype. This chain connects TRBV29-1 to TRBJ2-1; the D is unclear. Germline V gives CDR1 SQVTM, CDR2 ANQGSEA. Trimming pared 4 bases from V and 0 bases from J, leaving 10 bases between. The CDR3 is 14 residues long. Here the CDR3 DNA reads TGCAGCGTTGTAGGAGTCTACTCCTACAATGAGCAGTTCTTC. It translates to CSVVGVYSYNEQFF.

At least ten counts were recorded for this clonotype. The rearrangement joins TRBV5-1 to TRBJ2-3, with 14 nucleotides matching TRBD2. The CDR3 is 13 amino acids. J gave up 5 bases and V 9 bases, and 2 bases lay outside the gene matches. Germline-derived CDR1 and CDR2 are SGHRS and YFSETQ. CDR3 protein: CATGTSGGDTQYF. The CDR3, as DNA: TGCGCCACAGGGACTAGCGGGGGAGATACGCAGTATTTT. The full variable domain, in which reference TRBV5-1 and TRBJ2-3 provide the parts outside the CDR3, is KAGVTQTPRYLIKTRGQQVTLSCSPISGHRSVSWYQQTPGQGLQFLFEYFSETQRNKGNFPGRFSGRQFSNSRSEMNVSTLELGDSALYLCATGTSGGDTQYFGPGTRLTVL.

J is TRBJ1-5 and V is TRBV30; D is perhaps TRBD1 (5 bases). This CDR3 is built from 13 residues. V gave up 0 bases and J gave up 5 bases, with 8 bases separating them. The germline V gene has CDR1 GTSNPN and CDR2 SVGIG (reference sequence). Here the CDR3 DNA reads TGTGCCTGGAGTGTACTAGGGGATCAGCCCCAGCATTTT. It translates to CAWSVLGDQPQHF.

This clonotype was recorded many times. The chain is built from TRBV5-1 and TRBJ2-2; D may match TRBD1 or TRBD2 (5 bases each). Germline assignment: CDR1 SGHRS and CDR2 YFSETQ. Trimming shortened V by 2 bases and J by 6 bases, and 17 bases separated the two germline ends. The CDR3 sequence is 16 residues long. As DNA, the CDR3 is TGCGCCAGCAGCTTCATAGAGCAGGGAGAGTCCGGGGAGCTGTTTTTT. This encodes CASSFIEQGESGELFF.

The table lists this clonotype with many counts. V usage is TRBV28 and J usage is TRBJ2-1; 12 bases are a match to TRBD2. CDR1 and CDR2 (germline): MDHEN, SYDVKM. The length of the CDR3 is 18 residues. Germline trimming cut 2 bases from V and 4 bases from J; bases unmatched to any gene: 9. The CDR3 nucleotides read TGTGCCAGCAGTTTAGGTGATCGGACTAGCGGGGCATACAATGAGCAGTTCTTC. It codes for CASSLGDRTSGAYNEQFF.

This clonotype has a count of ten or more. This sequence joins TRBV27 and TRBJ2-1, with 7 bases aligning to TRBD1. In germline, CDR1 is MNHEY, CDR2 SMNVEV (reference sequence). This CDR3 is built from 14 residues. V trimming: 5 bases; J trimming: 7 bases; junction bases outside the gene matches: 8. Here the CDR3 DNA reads TGTGCCAGCAGTGCGAGGGGGCGACTAAATGAGCAGTTCTTC. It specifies CASSARGRLNEQFF.